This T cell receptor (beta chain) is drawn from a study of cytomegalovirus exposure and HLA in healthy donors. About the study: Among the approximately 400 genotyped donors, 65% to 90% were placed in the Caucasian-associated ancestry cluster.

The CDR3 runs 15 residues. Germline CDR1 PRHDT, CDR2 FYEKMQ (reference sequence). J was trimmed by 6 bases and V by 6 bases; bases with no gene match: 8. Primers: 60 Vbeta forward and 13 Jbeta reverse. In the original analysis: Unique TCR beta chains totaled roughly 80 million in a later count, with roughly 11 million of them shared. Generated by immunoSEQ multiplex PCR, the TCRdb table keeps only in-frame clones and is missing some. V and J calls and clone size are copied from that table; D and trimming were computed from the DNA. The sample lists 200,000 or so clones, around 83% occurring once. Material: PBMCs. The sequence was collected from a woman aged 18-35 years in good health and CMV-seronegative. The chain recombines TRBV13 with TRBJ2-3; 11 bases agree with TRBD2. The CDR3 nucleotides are TGTGCCAGCAGACCAGTAGCGGGGGGGCCGGATACGCAGTATTTT. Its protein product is CASRPVAGGPDTQYF.